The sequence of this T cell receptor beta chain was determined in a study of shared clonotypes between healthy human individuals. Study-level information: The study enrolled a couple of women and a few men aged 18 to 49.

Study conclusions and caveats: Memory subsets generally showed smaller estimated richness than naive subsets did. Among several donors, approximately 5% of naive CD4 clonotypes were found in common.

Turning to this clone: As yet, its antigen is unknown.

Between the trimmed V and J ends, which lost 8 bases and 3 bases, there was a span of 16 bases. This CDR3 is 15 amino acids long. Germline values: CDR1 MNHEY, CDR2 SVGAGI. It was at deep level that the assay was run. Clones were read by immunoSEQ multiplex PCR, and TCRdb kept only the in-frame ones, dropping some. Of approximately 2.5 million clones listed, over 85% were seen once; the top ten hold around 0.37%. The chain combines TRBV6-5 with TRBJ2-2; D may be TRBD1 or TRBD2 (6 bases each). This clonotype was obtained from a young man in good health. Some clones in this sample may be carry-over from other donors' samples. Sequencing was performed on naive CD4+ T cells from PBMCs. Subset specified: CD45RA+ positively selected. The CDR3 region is CASAPQGRYTGELFF. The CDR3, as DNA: TGTGCCAGCGCCCCCCAGGGGAGGTACACCGGGGAGCTGTTTTTT.